In this sample, the clone carrying this TCR beta chain turned up many times. Its antigen is unidentified. The sample originates from a study of CD8 T cells in ankylosing spondylitis. Whole-study results and caveats: Prior literature has documented some motif variants in synovial fluid and blood from reactive arthritis. Significant enrichment of disease-linked clones was reportedly seen in matched ankylosing spondylitis synovial fluid. Within ankylosing spondylitis blood, a TCR beta motif made up of eight or nine highly homologous variants appeared to be characteristic.

TCR beta libraries were made by quantitative 5'-RACE with molecular barcodes. TCRdb redid the calling of the 5' RACE reads with MiXCR, one entry per CDR3 protein. This sample has approximately 300,000 distinct CDR3 sequences; 20% occur once, and the top ten carry 7.8%. CDR3 length equals 14 residues. Germline CDR1 and CDR2: DFQATT and SNEGSKA (reference sequence). Trimming cost V 6 bases and J 2 bases, with 14 bases left between them. Sequenced material: blood, either unsorted or a sorted T cell fraction (not recorded which). The TCR sequence derives from a male donor with ankylosing spondylitis or in good health (not recorded which). This chain uses TRBV20-1 with TRBJ1-5; a possible D gene is TRBD1 (5 bases). CDR3 sequence reads: CSADPGVGNQPQHF. The CDR3 DNA reads as TGCAGTGCAGATCCGGGGGTGGGCAATCAGCCCCAGCATTTT.